The T cell receptor beta chain under discussion was sequenced for a study of radiotherapy plus CTLA-4 blockade in lung cancer. Ipilimumab-mediated CTLA-4 blockade plus focal radiation was given to patients having chemo-refractory metastatic non-small-cell lung cancer. The repertoire was sequenced with immunoSEQ multiplex PCR; TCRdb's copy has only in-frame clones and lacks some. The sample records tens of thousands of clones, 70% to 85% being singletons. With 2 bases clipped from V and 7 bases from J, the junction kept 10 bases outside the gene matches. Germline V gives CDR1 SGHNT, CDR2 YYREEE (reference sequence). The CDR3 spans 15 residues.

The sample consisted of peripheral blood, taken from a patient treated with radiotherapy plus ipilimumab. The chain joins TRBV5-4 to TRBJ1-1; TRBD1 agrees at 8 bases. The TCR originated in a human donor with non-small cell lung cancer who had stable disease on radiotherapy plus ipilimumab. The chain's CDR3 is CASSFPGTGRREAFF. CDR3 coding DNA: TGTGCCAGCAGCTTTCCCGGGACAGGTCGCCGTGAAGCTTTCTTT.